The 10 T cell receptor beta chains in this list originate from one sample, sequenced in a study of PD-L1 blockade in urothelial cancer (dated by TCRdb to about 2017). The time point label, as the study defines it: peripheral blood 6 weeks after treatment start. Preparation of the library involved the immunoSEQ multiplex PCR assay. TCRdb carries this immuneACCESS record with in-frame sequences only. Its versions omit some clonotypes, under half of them owing to an unresolved V gene in the studies checked, with the rest unexplained. The sample table holds some 120,000 clones, of which 80% to 95% were seen once. Of the sample, around 4% falls within the top ten clones. The material sequenced was PBMCs, taken around atezolizumab (anti-PD-L1) treatment. The receptor set was obtained from a man aged 60-69 years with urothelial cancer.

Remarks on this clone: The sample contains more than one DNA sequence encoding this CDR3. The CDR3 loop reads CASSLSGEETQYF. In DNA, the CDR3 is TGTGCCAGCAGTTTATCGGGAGAGGAGACCCAGTACTTC. The chain is built from TRBV28 and TRBJ2-5; tentative D call: TRBD2 (6 bases). Trimming stripped 1 base from V and 5 bases from J, with 8 bases between. The CDR3 spans 13 residues. The germline gives CDR1 MDHEN, CDR2 SYDVKM.

This clone was detected only a few times. The chain employs TRBV5-1 and TRBJ2-5, with TRBD2 matching over 8 bases. The trim removed 0 bases at V and 1 base at J, leaving 5 bases unmatched. Per germline, CDR1 SGHRS and CDR2 YFSETQ. The CDR3 totals 16 residues. The CDR3 loop is CASSLGVAGSQETQYF. DNA of the CDR3: TGCGCCAGCAGCTTGGGGGTAGCGGGGAGCCAAGAGACCCAGTACTTC.

The V gene is TRBV15, the J gene TRBJ2-3, with 9 bases that match TRBD1. Looked up from germline, CDR1 is LNHNV and CDR2 is YYDKDF (reference sequence). V trimming: 1 base; J trimming: 4 bases; junction bases outside the gene matches: 6. The CDR3 extends over 16 amino acids. This chain's CDR3 is CATSRVGRQGADTQYF. The CDR3 DNA sequence: TGTGCCACCAGCAGAGTTGGGCGACAGGGGGCAGATACGCAGTATTTT.

This clone occurred a few times. CDR3 coding DNA: TGTGCCAGCGGCGGGGGTCAGGTGGGAAATTCACCCCTCCACTTT. Translated: CASGGGQVGNSPLHF. J is TRBJ1-6 and V is TRBV6-5; perhaps TRBD1 as D (5 bases). With 8 bases removed from V and 7 bases from J, the gap between germline ends came to 18 bases. The CDR3 consists of 15 residues. The germline gives CDR1 MNHEY, CDR2 SVGAGI.

The rearrangement uses TRBV9 and TRBJ2-5; 9 bases agree with TRBD2. Germline V gene lookup returns CDR1 SGDLS and CDR2 YYNGEE. The CDR3 has 17 amino acids. The V segment lost 0 bases and the J segment 2 bases; nucleotides outside the gene matches: 8. The CDR3 region is CASSVELAGAGQETQYF. The DNA of the CDR3 is TGTGCCAGCAGCGTAGAGTTAGCGGGAGCGGGGCAAGAGACCCAGTACTTC.

V and J are TRBV7-9 and TRBJ2-3; TRBD1 aligns across 9 bases. There are 15 residues in the CDR3. V trimming: 4 bases; J trimming: 4 bases; junction bases outside the gene matches: 6. Germline values: CDR1 SEHNR, CDR2 FQNEAQ (reference sequence). In DNA form, the CDR3 reads TGTGCCAGCAGCTCAGGACAGGGGAGGCCAGATACGCAGTATTTT. Translating it yields CASSSGQGRPDTQYF. Full variable domain (missing parts from reference TRBV7-9 and TRBJ2-3): DTGVSQNPRHKITKRGQNVTFRCDPISEHNRLYWYRQTLGQGPEFLTYFQNEAQLEKSRLLSDRFSAERPKGSFSTLEIQRTEQGDSAMYLCASSSGQGRPDTQYFGPGTRLTVL.

The rearrangement links TRBV11-2 to TRBJ1-2; 7 bases fit TRBD1. V lost 4 bases, J lost 5 bases, and 4 bases stayed unmatched. Per the germline V gene, CDR1 is SGHAT and CDR2 is FQNNGV. The CDR3 spans 13 residues. CDR3 residues: CASSSGQFYGYTF. Written as DNA, the CDR3 is TGTGCCAGCAGCTCGGGACAGTTTTATGGCTACACCTTC.

The chain combines TRBV6-5 with TRBJ2-7; TRBD1 matches 10 bases. The CDR3 sequence is 15 residues long. Germline lookup yields CDR1 MNHEY and CDR2 SVGAGI. V was pared by 0 bases and J by 2 bases, with 1 base of the junction left unmatched. The CDR3 sequence is CASSYSTGGAYEQYF. CDR3 sequence (DNA): TGTGCCAGCAGTTACTCGACAGGGGGCGCCTACGAGCAGTACTTC.

This sequence joins TRBV11-1 and TRBJ2-5; D not resolved. Trimming pared 6 bases from V and 5 bases from J, leaving 13 bases between. This CDR3 is built from 13 residues. CDR1 is SGHAT, CDR2 FQDESV, per germline (reference sequence). The CDR3 DNA sequence: TGTGCCAGCAGTTCAGGCCTACGGGAGACCCAGTACTTC. It specifies CASSSGLRETQYF.

This chain connects TRBV7-3 to TRBJ2-2; a weak D match, TRBD1 (5 bases). Germline loops: CDR1 SGHTA, CDR2 FQGTGA. Trimming shortened V by 5 bases and J by 4 bases, and 14 bases separated the two germline ends. The length of the CDR3 is 15 residues. The CDR3 region is CASSQGASGTGELFF. CDR3 nucleotide sequence: TGTGCCAGCAGCCAAGGGGCTAGTGGCACCGGGGAGCTGTTTTTT.